The subject of this entry is one TCR beta chain. Its specificity is unknown. Profiling relied on immunoSEQ multiplex PCR, and the TCRdb table lists in-frame clones only, not all of them. This table holds approximately 150,000 clones, 80% to 95% found once. Trimming stripped 3 bases from V and 5 bases from J, with 6 bases between. This CDR3 has 12 amino acids. Germline lookup yields CDR1 SGHNT and CDR2 YENEEA. This sample is part of a study of T cell responses to AZD1222 COVID-19 vaccine. Whole-study findings and limits: At 160-218 and 743-854, vaccine-associated CD4 TCRs were dominant, and they spanned spike. White British ancestry dominated among donors, who included more females, and clonal diversity was possibly underestimated. Repertoires were obtained only post-peak T cell response. An increase in Spike-specific TCR breadth and depth was observed after two AZD1222 doses.

The specimen was peripheral blood, collected on day 0 of MenACWY control vaccination. This receptor was identified in an adult in good health. The chain recombines TRBV11-3 with TRBJ2-3, with D unresolved. In nucleotides, the CDR3 is TGTGCCAGCAGCTTGGGTATAGATACGCAGTATTTT. Translating it yields CASSLGIDTQYF.